Presented here are 25 T cell receptor beta chains from one specimen sequenced in a study of high-grade serous ovarian cancer treatment subgroups. The tumor samples were collected prior to definitive surgery or chemotherapy. Using immunoSEQ multiplex PCR, the repertoire was profiled, and TCRdb retains in-frame clones only, with some absent. The table shows approximately 6,200 clones, with under 85% occurring only once. The sample consisted of tumor tissue. The receptor source for this set is a human donor with high-grade serous ovarian cancer.

In its sample, this clone was seen a few times. V is TRBV5-6 and J is TRBJ2-1; the D is unclear. Germline CDR1 reads SGHDT; CDR2 reads YYEEEE. The CDR3 sequence is 12 residues long. Trimming left V 4 bases short and J 6 bases short, with 8 bases between. CDR3 residues: CASSPTGNEQFF. CDR3 nucleotide sequence: TGTGCCAGCAGCCCTACGGGCAATGAGCAGTTCTTC. Full variable domain (rest looked up from reference TRBV5-6 and TRBJ2-1): DAGVTQSPTHLIKTRGQQVTLRCSPKSGHDTVSWYQQALGQGPQFIFQYYEEEERQRGNFPDRFSGHQFPNYSSELNVNALLLGDSALYLCASSPTGNEQFFGPGTRLTVL.

The chain joins TRBV7-6 to TRBJ1-2; maybe TRBD1 (5 bases). V lost 5 bases and J 8 bases, leaving 21 bases between the germline ends. Germline V CDR1 and CDR2: SGHVS, FNYEAQ. The CDR3 sequence is 15 residues long. This CDR3 reads CASSPGATGPLGYTF. As DNA, the CDR3 is TGTGCCAGCAGCCCCGGAGCCACAGGACCTCTAGGCTACACCTTC.

The chain recombines TRBV6-6 with TRBJ2-7; 7 bases fit TRBD2. Germline V lookup: CDR1 MNHNY, CDR2 SVGAGI (reference sequence). Trimming cost V 4 bases and J 3 bases; bases outside gene matches: 6. This CDR3 has 14 residues. The CDR3 DNA reads TGTGCCAGCAGTTTGGGGACTATGATCTACGAGCAGTACTTC. Encoded protein: CASSLGTMIYEQYF.

The chain couples TRBV6-1 to TRBJ1-2; TRBD1 matches 11 bases. V lost 4 bases, J lost 4 bases, and 2 bases stayed unmatched. The CDR3 has 14 residues. CDR1 and CDR2 (germline): MNHNS, SASEGT. The CDR3 nucleotides read TGTGCCAGCAGTGGGACAGGGGGCAGCTATGGCTACACCTTC. This sequence encodes CASSGTGGSYGYTF.

The chain is built from TRBV7-9 and TRBJ2-5; 7 bases are shared with TRBD2. The assigned J gene may be wrong: the sequence end matches TRBJ2-7 better. CDR1 SEHNR and CDR2 FQNEAQ come from the germline V gene (reference sequence). CDR3 length: 13 residues. CDR3 in DNA: TGTGCCAGCAGCTTAGGAGCGGGAAACGAGCAGTACTTC. Translated: CASSLGAGNEQYF.

The chain employs TRBV2 and TRBJ2-7; D ambiguous. The germline CDR1 and CDR2 sequences are SNHLY and FYNNEI. The ends were cut back, 7 bases at V and 3 bases at J, with 16 bases in the middle. The CDR3 runs 14 residues. The CDR3 loop is CASMDATNLYEQYF. CDR3 sequence (DNA): TGTGCCAGCATGGACGCGACGAACCTCTACGAGCAGTACTTC.

The genes are TRBV19 and TRBJ1-5; D perhaps matches TRBD1 (6 bases). V lost 3 bases, J lost 5 bases, and 11 bases lay in between. There are 14 residues in the CDR3. CDR1 is LNHDA, CDR2 SQIVND, per germline (reference sequence). The CDR3 region has the DNA TGTGCCAGTAGTATGGGGCAGGGGCATCAGCCCCAGCATTTT. It specifies CASSMGQGHQPQHF.

The V and J genes are TRBV30 and TRBJ1-1; D is uncertain. The germline V and J ends were trimmed by 2 bases and 5 bases, with 6 bases remaining between them. Germline values: CDR1 GTSNPN, CDR2 SVGIG (reference sequence). The CDR3 has 11 amino acids. CDR3 sequence reads: CAWSLKTEAFF. The CDR3 coding sequence is TGTGCCTGGAGTCTCAAAACTGAAGCTTTCTTT.

This chain links TRBV7-2 with TRBJ2-6; D possibly matches TRBD1 or TRBD2 (5 bases each). CDR1 is SGHTA, CDR2 FQGNSA, per germline. This CDR3 region has 18 residues. V dropped 0 bases and J dropped 0 bases, with 12 bases sitting between them. The CDR3 is CASSLAGVADSGANVLTF. In nucleotides, the CDR3 is TGTGCCAGCAGCTTAGCGGGGGTAGCAGACTCTGGGGCCAACGTCCTGACTTTC.

This clone was observed a few times. This sequence joins TRBV6-6 and TRBJ2-7, with TRBD1 as a possible D gene (5 bases). Trimming took off 6 bases at V and 3 bases at J, with 12 bases between the two ends. The CDR3 is made up of 13 amino acids. Germline assignment: CDR1 MNHNY and CDR2 SVGAGI (reference sequence). CDR3 loop: CASSYSTDYEQYF. Here the CDR3 DNA reads TGTGCCAGCAGCTATTCGACAGACTACGAGCAGTACTTC.

The gene calls are TRBV5-1 and TRBJ1-1; D not resolved. The CDR3 extends over 13 amino acids. From germline, CDR1 is SGHRS and CDR2 YFSETQ. V lost 3 bases, J lost 5 bases, and 11 bases lay in between. The DNA for the CDR3 is TGCGCCAGCAGCTGGAACGAATGGACTGAAGCTTTCTTT. The encoded protein is CASSWNEWTEAFF.

The chain is built from TRBV7-2 and TRBJ2-1, with 8 positions matching TRBD2. V lost 8 bases, J lost 13 bases, and 7 bases stayed unmatched. Germline CDR1 and CDR2: SGHTA and FQGNSA. The CDR3 spans 11 residues. This CDR3 is CASAQGLGQFF. DNA of the CDR3: TGTGCCAGCGCCCAGGGACTAGGTCAGTTCTTC.

The genes are TRBV6-6 and TRBJ1-3; 10 positions match TRBD1. The V segment lost 7 bases and the J segment 4 bases; nucleotides outside the gene matches: 10. From germline, CDR1 is MNHNY and CDR2 SVGAGI (reference sequence). The CDR3 spans 16 residues. The CDR3 loop reads CASISWDRGTGNTIYF. For the CDR3, the DNA is TGTGCCAGCATCTCTTGGGACAGGGGTACCGGAAACACCATATATTTT.

The V and J genes are TRBV29-1 and TRBJ1-3, with D possibly TRBD1 on 6 matching bases. CDR3 length: 14 amino acids. Germline CDR1 and CDR2: SQVTM and ANQGSEA. Deletions cut 6 bases from V and 9 bases from J, with 21 bases between. CDR3 region: CSVALGGRGGTIYF. CDR3 bases: TGCAGCGTCGCTTTAGGGGGGAGAGGCGGCACCATATATTTT.

This clone was detected only a few times. This chain connects TRBV6-5 to TRBJ1-2; no clear D. Germline V gene data show CDR1 as MNHEY and CDR2 as SVGAGI. V dropped 4 bases and J dropped 6 bases, with 9 bases sitting between them. The CDR3 consists of 12 residues. The CDR3 sequence: CASSSGGDGYTF. DNA of the CDR3: TGTGCCAGCAGTTCCGGCGGGGATGGCTACACCTTC.

The chain is built from TRBV10-3 and TRBJ2-7; D is unclear. V was shortened by 5 bases and J by 4 bases, with 12 bases between the two germline ends. The CDR3 loop spans 13 amino acids. Germline loops: CDR1 ENHRY, CDR2 SYGVKD. DNA of the CDR3: TGTGCCATCAGTTCAAGAGATTCTTACGAGCAGTACTTC. This encodes CAISSRDSYEQYF.

The rearrangement joins TRBV6-5 to TRBJ1-3; 8 nucleotides agree with TRBD1. The germline gives CDR1 MNHEY, CDR2 SVGAGI. The junction had 3 bases not matched to a gene; V was cut back by 6 bases and J by 2 bases. The CDR3 length is 14 residues. The CDR3 bases are TGTGCCAGCAGCCTGGACAGGGCTGGAAACACCATATATTTT. It yields the protein CASSLDRAGNTIYF.

In this sample, this clone turned up a few times. The chain combines TRBV28 with TRBJ2-1; a possible D gene is TRBD2 (5 bases). This CDR3 is 15 amino acids long. CDR1 is MDHEN and CDR2 is SYDVKM in the germline V gene. V was cut by 6 bases and J by 5 bases, with 17 bases left in between. The CDR3 reads CASSPGISNHNEQFF. CDR3 in DNA: TGTGCCAGCAGCCCCGGGATTAGTAATCACAATGAGCAGTTCTTC. The full variable domain, its missing parts supplied by reference TRBV28 and TRBJ2-1, is DVKVTQSSRYLVKRTGEKVFLECVQDMDHENMFWYRQDPGLGLRLIYFSYDVKMKEKGDIPEGYSVSREKKERFSLILESASTNQTSMYLCASSPGISNHNEQFFGPGTRLTVL.

The chain is built from TRBV19 and TRBJ2-3; 8 bases agree with TRBD2. The CDR3 is 15 residues long. Trimming at V came to 2 bases and at J to 5 bases, leaving 6 bases not matched to a gene. From germline, CDR1 is LNHDA and CDR2 SQIVND (reference sequence). CDR3 coding DNA: TGTGCCAGTAGTATACGGGGGGGATGGGGAGATACGCAGTATTTT. Translating it yields CASSIRGGWGDTQYF.

V and J are TRBV6-1 and TRBJ1-4; TRBD1 agrees at 7 bases. CDR1 and CDR2 (germline): MNHNS, SASEGT. This CDR3 has 15 amino acids. The V gene end was trimmed by 1 base and the J gene end by 5 bases; junction bases not matched to a gene: 4. DNA of the CDR3: TGTGCCAGCAGTGAAGTAAACAGGGGCAATGAAAAACTGTTTTTT. It yields the protein CASSEVNRGNEKLFF.

The chain recombines TRBV7-9 with TRBJ2-7; D remains unclear. With 6 bases removed from V and 3 bases from J, the gap between germline ends came to 12 bases. This CDR3 contains 13 residues. Germline loops: CDR1 SEHNR, CDR2 FQNEAQ (reference sequence). Written as DNA, the CDR3 is TGTGCCAGCAGGGACGGCCTAAACTACGAGCAGTACTTC. This gives the protein CASRDGLNYEQYF.

This clone was detected only a few times. The chain combines TRBV5-6 with TRBJ1-2; D perhaps matches TRBD1 (6 bases). V lost 3 bases to trimming and J lost 4 bases, with 13 bases between them. CDR1 is SGHDT, CDR2 YYEEEE, per germline. The CDR3 contains 14 residues. The CDR3 here is CASSSQGSGYGYTF. The CDR3 coding sequence is TGTGCCAGCAGCTCGCAGGGGTCGGGCTATGGCTACACCTTC.

The chain couples TRBV10-3 to TRBJ2-7; D not certain. This CDR3 contains 15 residues. Trimming pared 2 bases from V and 0 bases from J, leaving 11 bases between. CDR1 ENHRY and CDR2 SYGVKD come from the germline V gene. The DNA for the CDR3 is TGTGCCATCAGTGAGGAGGCCCCGAGCTCCTACGAGCAGTACTTC. Translation: CAISEEAPSSYEQYF.

This clone was counted a few times. V usage is TRBV28 and J usage is TRBJ2-3, with a possible D match to TRBD2 (6 bases). This CDR3 is built from 15 residues. The ends were cut back, 5 bases at V and 6 bases at J, with 18 bases in the middle. Looked up from germline, CDR1 is MDHEN and CDR2 is SYDVKM. CDR3 in DNA: TGTGCCAGCAGTCCTCCGGGACTCCCGGGGGATACGCAGTATTTT. It codes for CASSPPGLPGDTQYF. The entire variable domain, with the rest obtained from reference TRBV28 and TRBJ2-3, is as follows: DVKVTQSSRYLVKRTGEKVFLECVQDMDHENMFWYRQDPGLGLRLIYFSYDVKMKEKGDIPEGYSVSREKKERFSLILESASTNQTSMYLCASSPPGLPGDTQYFGPGTRLTVL.

The chain links TRBV30 to TRBJ2-2; tentatively, D is TRBD2 (6 bases). Germline V CDR1 and CDR2: GTSNPN, SVGIG (reference sequence). The CDR3 contains 13 residues. The germline V and J ends were trimmed by 5 bases and 5 bases, with 12 bases remaining between them. The CDR3 region is CAWAGSGTGELFF. The CDR3 bases are TGTGCCTGGGCAGGGAGCGGGACCGGGGAGCTGTTTTTT. The entire variable domain, with the rest obtained from reference TRBV30 and TRBJ2-2, is as follows: SQTIHQWPATLVQPVGSPLSLECTVEGTSNPNLYWYRQAAGRGLQLLFYSVGIGQISSEVPQNLSASRPQDRQFILSSKKLLLSDSGFYLCAWAGSGTGELFFGEGSRLTVL.